The clone carrying this T cell receptor (beta chain) was seen only a few times. No antigen is known for it. RNA transcripts provided the source from which TCR beta CDR3 regions were amplified. In the first-round RT-PCR of the TCR CDR3, the HTBI primer set was used. One entry per CDR3 protein, called by TCRdb with MiXCR from the multiplex PCR reads. The repertoire holds some 250,000 distinct CDR3 sequences, with over 12% as singletons. PBMCs stemmed from under 11 ml fresh peripheral blood. This sample was taken from a study of T cells in Graves' hyperthyroidism and ophthalmopathy. Notes on the study in general: Appearing also in blood were most of the thyroid clonotypes expanded above 0.001.

Specimen: blood. The source of this sequence is a woman aged 45-60 years with Graves' hyperthyroidism that later progressed to Graves' ophthalmopathy.

The CDR3 region is CSGRTQLNEQFF. In DNA, the CDR3 is TGCAGCGGCCGGACCCAGCTGAATGAGCAGTTCTTC. V and J are TRBV29-1 and TRBJ2-1; no clear D gene. The CDR3 covers 12 residues. V dropped 7 bases and J dropped 7 bases, with 14 bases sitting between them. CDR1 and CDR2 from the germline V gene are SQVTM and ANQGSEA.